This TCR beta chain was retrieved from a study of OX40 agonist ivuxolimab in advanced cancers. General observations from the study: Normalized T-cell clonal expansion was also low in some nonresponders. Some of the lowest clonal expansion was seen in partial responders at 0.1-3.0 mg/kg.

Some clones are missing from TCRdb's copy, which holds only in-frame ones; the method was immunoSEQ multiplex PCR. The sample yields 30,000 to 35,000 clones, approximately 79% seen once. In the case of this clone: What it recognizes is unknown.

The TCR originated in an adult with an advanced solid tumor such as melanoma, head and neck, liver or kidney cancer. The sample consisted of CD4+ or CD8+ T cells sorted from blood, taken in a trial of the OX40 agonist ivuxolimab.

CDR3 bases: TGCAGCGTTAAGGACATCCACGAGCAGTACTTC. As protein: CSVKDIHEQYF. The chain employs TRBV29-1 and TRBJ2-7; D perhaps matches TRBD1 (5 bases). The CDR3 runs 11 residues. The germline V gene encodes CDR1 SQVTM and CDR2 ANQGSEA. Trimming took 5 bases from V and 5 from J, leaving 10 bases between them.